The present entry profiles one TCR beta chain with its context. Antigen unknown. One entry per CDR3 protein results from TCRdb running MiXCR on the 5' RACE reads. Of hundreds of thousands of distinct CDR3 sequences listed, approximately 12% were seen once; the top ten hold about 14%. This sample is drawn from a study of T cells after yellow fever vaccination. About the study: The SMART-Seq v4 Ultra Low Input method served to prepare the low-cell-number fractions. Study conclusions and caveats: When the response was secondary, it was weaker but reached its peak faster, day 5 versus 15.

The CDR3 spans 15 residues. V trimming: 4 bases; J trimming: 3 bases; junction bases outside the gene matches: 8. Sequenced material: PBMCs, taken on the day of the yellow fever booster vaccination. This TCR was recovered from a young man who received the YFV17D yellow fever vaccine. This rearrangement joins TRBV12-3 or TRBV12-4 to TRBJ1-1; 7 positions match TRBD1. CDR3 DNA sequence: TGTGCCAGCAGTTATCTCGACAGGGAGGACACTGAAGCTTTCTTT. It translates to CASSYLDREDTEAFF.